This passage covers 7 T cell receptor beta chains from one sample sequenced in a study of blood T cell repertoires in COVID-19. TCRdb keeps only in-frame clones here, not all; method: immunoSEQ multiplex PCR. The repertoire holds roughly 200,000 clones, with 87% as singletons. Material: PBMCs or T cells enriched from blood (not recorded which). All receptors come from a woman aged 25 to 39 who had recovered from COVID-19.

The V gene is TRBV5-4, the J gene TRBJ1-2; 9 positions match TRBD1. The length of the CDR3 is 15 residues. V lost 3 bases and J lost 2; bases outside the gene matches: 5. CDR1 and CDR2 from the germline V gene are SGHNT and YYREEE (reference sequence). The CDR3 sequence is CASSYGTGLNYGYTF. The DNA of the CDR3 is TGTGCCAGCAGCTACGGGACAGGGTTAAACTATGGCTACACCTTC.

The rearrangement joins TRBV29-1 to TRBJ2-1; 9 nucleotides line up with TRBD1. V gave up 6 bases and J gave up 5 bases; unmatched junction bases: 5. The CDR3 totals 13 residues. In germline, CDR1 is SQVTM, CDR2 ANQGSEA. This CDR3 is CSVADRGHNEQFF. DNA of the CDR3: TGCAGCGTCGCGGACAGGGGCCACAATGAGCAGTTCTTC.

The chain couples TRBV7-8 to TRBJ2-7; D perhaps matches TRBD2 (6 bases). The length of the CDR3 is 16 residues. Germline assignment: CDR1 SGHVS and CDR2 FQNEAQ. V shed 4 bases and J shed 0 bases, with 16 bases lying between them. The CDR3 bases are TGTGCCAGCAGCTCGCGGGACGCATGGAGCTCCTACGAGCAGTACTTC. As protein: CASSSRDAWSSYEQYF. Filled out from reference TRBV7-8 and TRBJ2-7, the complete variable domain reads GAGVSQSPRYKVAKRGQDVALRCDPISGHVSLFWYQQALGQGPEFLTYFQNEAQLDKSGLPSDRFFAERPEGSVSTLKIQRTQQEDSAVYLCASSSRDAWSSYEQYFGPGTRLTVT.

J is TRBJ2-2 and V is TRBV5-6, with 9 bases that match TRBD1. The CDR3 covers 15 residues. The germline V gene has CDR1 SGHDT and CDR2 YYEEEE. After removal of 5 bases from V and 3 bases from J, the junction contained 5 bases not matched to a gene. CDR3 amino acids: CASSLGTGYTGELFF. The CDR3 coding sequence is TGTGCCAGCAGTTTAGGGACAGGGTACACCGGGGAGCTGTTTTTT.

The V and J genes are TRBV6-5 and TRBJ1-1, with 10 positions matching TRBD1. The CDR3 has 15 amino acids. Germline V gene sequence: CDR1 MNHEY, CDR2 SVGAGI. The V gene end was trimmed by 5 bases and the J gene end by 5 bases; junction bases not matched to a gene: 8. The DNA for the CDR3 is TGTGCCAGCAGTAGGGGGGACAGGGGCAGGACTGAAGCTTTCTTT. Translating gives CASSRGDRGRTEAFF.

This CDR3 is CASSPDRPGHNTGELFF. The CDR3 nucleotides are TGTGCCAGCTCACCGGACAGGCCCGGACACAACACCGGGGAGCTGTTTTTT. The genes are TRBV18 and TRBJ2-2, with TRBD1 matching 7 bases. The germline V gene encodes CDR1 KGHSH and CDR2 LQKENI. CDR3 length: 17 residues. V gave up 3 bases and J gave up 2 bases; unmatched junction bases: 9.

The rearrangement links TRBV5-1 to TRBJ2-5; 8 bases are shared with TRBD1. Germline V gene data show CDR1 as SGHRS and CDR2 as YFSETQ. The J segment lost 4 bases and the V segment lost 0 bases, leaving 5 bases of the junction unmatched. The CDR3 sequence is 15 residues long. The CDR3 reads CASSLGQGKIETQYF. CDR3 in DNA: TGCGCCAGCAGCTTGGGACAGGGGAAAATAGAGACCCAGTACTTC.